This record concerns one TCR beta chain sequence. What this receptor recognizes is not known. No base qualities exist here, and no much larger clone lies one base off it. This entry comes from a study of control samples from healthy donors and cancer patients (dated by TCRdb to the early 2020s). Receptor libraries were prepared by the immunoSEQ multiplex PCR assay. TCRdb's version of the immuneACCESS table is confined to in-frame rearrangements and falls short of the full clone set. An unresolved V gene accounts for under half of the shortfall where checked; the remainder is of unknown origin. For this sample there are about 150,000 clones; roughly nine tenths appear just once. The ten largest account for roughly 0.7% of the sample. As encoded in the germline V gene, CDR1 is SGHAT while CDR2 is FQNNGV. Germline trimming: 1 base from V, 4 bases from J; junction bases outside gene matches: 6. The CDR3 measures 16 amino acids from cysteine to phenylalanine. The entry retains the CDR3 DNA only, 48 bases that are in frame from base 1.

Sequencing was performed on blood. The sequence was collected from a woman in her twenties or thirties in good health. The rearranged segments are TRBV11-2 and TRBJ2-3, and 9 bases in between align with TRBD2. The CDR3 here reads CASSLVGTSNPDTQYF. The DNA sequence follows: TGTGCCAGCAGCTTAGTCGGGACTAGCAATCCAGATACGCAGTATTTT.